Listed here are 6 T cell receptor beta chains from one sample, sequenced in a study of blood T cell repertoires in COVID-19 (dated by TCRdb to the early 2020s). Libraries were constructed by the immunoSEQ multiplex PCR assay. TCRdb re-hosts the immuneACCESS table, in-frame sequences only. Its copies lack some clones; in the studies checked, an unresolved V gene accounts for under half of them, and the cause for the rest is not known. Within this sample are approximately 70,000 clones, with more than 65% of them counted one time only. The ten top clones hold 4.5% of the sample. Sequenced: peripheral blood. These receptors all stem from a woman in her sixties with acute or convalescent COVID-19.

This clone has just one count. V is TRBV5-6 and J is TRBJ2-3; TRBD1 aligns across 7 bases. V lost 0 bases to trimming and J lost 0 bases; unmatched junction nucleotides: 1. This CDR3 is 15 amino acids long. The germline V gene encodes CDR1 SGHDT and CDR2 YYEEEE. For the CDR3, the DNA is TGTGCCAGCAGCTTGGACAGGGGAAGCACAGATACGCAGTATTTT. This sequence encodes CASSLDRGSTDTQYF.

The chain recombines TRBV19 with TRBJ2-7; 7 bases are a match to TRBD1. CDR1 and CDR2 (germline): LNHDA, SQIVND (reference sequence). V lost 3 bases to trimming and J lost 4 bases; unmatched junction nucleotides: 6. CDR3 length: 14 amino acids. The CDR3 DNA reads TGTGCCAGTAGTATCTCCCTGACAGGGTACGAGCAGTACTTC. This gives the protein CASSISLTGYEQYF.

CDR3 sequence (DNA): TGTGCCAGCAGCCCCGGGGGGGGTCGAGGCTACACCTTC. Residues: CASSPGGGRGYTF. V is TRBV12-3 or TRBV12-4 and J is TRBJ1-2; possibly TRBD1 for D (5 bases). Trimming removed 6 bases from V and 8 bases from J, with 16 bases in between. The CDR3 consists of 13 residues.

The chain is built from TRBV11-2 and TRBJ2-3, with 7 nucleotides matching TRBD2. Per germline, CDR1 SGHAT and CDR2 FQNNGV. The length of the CDR3 is 13 residues. The V segment lost 8 bases and the J segment 6 bases; nucleotides outside the gene matches: 8. CDR3 in amino acids: CASLGAGFDTQYF. In nucleotides, the CDR3 is TGTGCCAGCTTGGGAGCGGGGTTTGATACGCAGTATTTT. The whole variable domain, filled in from reference TRBV11-2 and TRBJ2-3, reads EAGVAQSPRYKIIEKRQSVAFWCNPISGHATLYWYQQILGQGPKLLIQFQNNGVVDDSQLPKDRFSAERLKGVDSTLKIQPAKLEDSAVYLCASLGAGFDTQYFGPGTRLTVL.

CDR3 DNA sequence: TGTGCCAGCAGCCACGGTAGCGGGGGCCAATACGAGCAGTACTTC. Translated: CASSHGSGGQYEQYF. The gene calls are TRBV4-2 and TRBJ2-7; 9 bases map to TRBD2. The V segment lost 3 bases and the J segment 4 bases; nucleotides outside the gene matches: 7. Per germline, CDR1 LGHNA and CDR2 YNFKEQ. This CDR3 region has 15 residues.

This clone was recorded a few times. J is TRBJ2-1 and V is TRBV21-1; the DNA was not compared with TRBD2, the D call given in the table. TRBV21-1 is designated a pseudogene. The CDR3 has 17 amino acids. The CDR3: CASSKGSALSSYNEQFF. The CDR3 DNA sequence: TGTGCCAGCAGCAAAGGGAGTGCCCTGAGCTCCTACAATGAGCAGTTCTTC.